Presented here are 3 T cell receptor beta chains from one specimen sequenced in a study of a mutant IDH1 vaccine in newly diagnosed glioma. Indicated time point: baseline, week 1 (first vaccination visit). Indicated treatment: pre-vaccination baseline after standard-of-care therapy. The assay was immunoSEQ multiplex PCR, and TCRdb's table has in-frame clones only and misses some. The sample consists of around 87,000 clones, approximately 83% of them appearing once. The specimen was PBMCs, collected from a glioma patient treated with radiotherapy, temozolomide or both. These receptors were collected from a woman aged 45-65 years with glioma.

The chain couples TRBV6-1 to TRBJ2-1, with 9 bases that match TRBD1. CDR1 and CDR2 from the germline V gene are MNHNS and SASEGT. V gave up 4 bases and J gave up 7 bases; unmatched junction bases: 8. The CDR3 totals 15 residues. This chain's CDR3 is CASSVSGTGRNEQFF. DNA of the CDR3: TGTGCCAGCAGTGTTTCCGGGACAGGGAGGAATGAGCAGTTCTTC.

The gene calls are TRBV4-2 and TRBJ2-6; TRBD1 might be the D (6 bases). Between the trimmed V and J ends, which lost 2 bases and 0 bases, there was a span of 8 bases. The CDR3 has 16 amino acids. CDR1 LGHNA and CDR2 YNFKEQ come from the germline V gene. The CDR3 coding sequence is TGTGCCAGCAGCCAATCGGACAGCTCTGGGGCCAACGTCCTGACTTTC. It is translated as CASSQSDSSGANVLTF.

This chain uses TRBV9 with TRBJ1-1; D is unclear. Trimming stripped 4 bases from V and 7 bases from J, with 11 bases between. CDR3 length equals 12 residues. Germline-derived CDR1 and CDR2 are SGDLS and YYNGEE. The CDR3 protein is CASSSSDGEAFF. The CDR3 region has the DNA TGTGCCAGCAGCTCGTCAGACGGTGAAGCTTTCTTT.